This entry lists 5 T cell receptor beta chains sequenced from one sample in a study of blood T cell repertoires in COVID-19. The assay was immunoSEQ multiplex PCR, and TCRdb's table has in-frame clones only and misses some. The sample has 130,000 to 150,000 clones, around 90% seen once. The specimen was PBMCs or T cells enriched from blood (not recorded which). Source of these receptors: a woman aged 40 to 50 who had been exposed to COVID-19.

This chain uses TRBV11-3 with TRBJ2-2, with TRBD1 matching 7 bases. The germline V gene has CDR1 SGHNT and CDR2 YENEEA. Germline trimming cut 5 bases from V and 1 base from J; bases unmatched to any gene: 7. The CDR3 extends over 16 amino acids. This chain's CDR3 is CASSPGTVVNTGELFF. Written as DNA, the CDR3 is TGTGCCAGCAGCCCCGGGACAGTCGTGAACACCGGGGAGCTGTTTTTT. Full variable domain (missing parts from reference TRBV11-3 and TRBJ2-2): EAGVVQSPRYKIIEKKQPVAFWCNPISGHNTLYWYLQNLGQGPELLIRYENEEAVDDSQLPKDRFSAERLKGVDSTLKIQPAELGDSAVYLCASSPGTVVNTGELFFGEGSRLTVL.

Note on this clone: Other nucleotide sequences in the sample specify the same CDR3. CDR3 region: CASSQGRGNQPQHF. The DNA of the CDR3 is TGTGCCAGCAGCCAAGGCAGGGGAAATCAGCCCCAGCATTTT. The chain links TRBV3-1 (or the pseudogene TRBV3-2) to TRBJ1-5; perhaps TRBD1 as D (6 bases). Trimming pared 1 base from V and 4 bases from J, leaving 8 bases between. The CDR3 loop spans 14 amino acids. Germline-derived CDR1 and CDR2 are LGHDT and YNNKEL (reference sequence).

The V call is TRBV6-2 or TRBV6-3, the J call TRBJ1-1; the D is unclear. The V gene lost 5 bases and the J gene lost 7 bases, with 14 bases spanning the gap. Looked up from germline, CDR1 is MNHEY and CDR2 is SVGEGT. CDR3 length equals 13 residues. The CDR3 protein is CASSPTPPFEAFF. The CDR3 DNA reads as TGTGCCAGCAGTCCAACTCCCCCGTTTGAAGCTTTCTTT.

The chain couples TRBV19 to TRBJ1-1; tentatively, D is TRBD1 (5 bases). Per germline, CDR1 LNHDA and CDR2 SQIVND (reference sequence). Trimming left V 2 bases short and J 3 bases short, with 13 bases between. The length of the CDR3 is 15 residues. CDR3 sequence (DNA): TGTGCCAGTAGTATACTCACTCAGGGATACACTGAAGCTTTCTTT. It yields the protein CASSILTQGYTEAFF.

The rearrangement links TRBV3-1 (or the pseudogene TRBV3-2) to TRBJ2-7; D might be TRBD2 (6 bases). This CDR3 is 15 amino acids long. V was trimmed by 1 base and J by 3 bases, leaving 13 bases between them. The germline V gene encodes CDR1 LGHDT and CDR2 YNNKEL (reference sequence). DNA for the CDR3: TGTGCCAGCAGCCAAGGCGCGGTGGACTACTACGAGCAGTACTTC. It specifies CASSQGAVDYYEQYF.